Each of the 22 T cell receptor beta chains below was sequenced from the same sample in a study of spatial heterogeneity in lung cancer. Study results and caveats: The study found that expanded intratumoral alpha and beta TCR counts tracked tumor mutation counts.

Their antigens are not known. TCRdb recomputed calls from the 5' RACE reads with MiXCR, one row per CDR3 protein. The table has fewer than 15,000 distinct CDR3 sequences, less than 4.5% seen once. Time point reported: sample taken at primary tumor resection. The source was lung tumor tissue, collected at surgery. Receptors were obtained from a male donor with early-stage non-small cell lung cancer.

This clonotype was detected ten times or more. V usage is TRBV5-1 and J usage is TRBJ2-5; no clear D gene. Between the trimmed V and J ends, which lost 0 bases and 4 bases, there was a span of 7 bases. Germline V gene data show CDR1 as SGHRS and CDR2 as YFSETQ. The CDR3 spans 13 residues. CDR3 in DNA: TGCGCCAGCAGCTTGGCCCTCGGAGAGACCCAGTACTTC. Encoded protein: CASSLALGETQYF.

This clonotype was seen ten or more times. The rearrangement links TRBV12-3 or TRBV12-4 to TRBJ2-1; D call uncertain. This CDR3 region has 11 residues. The V and J ends lost 5 bases and 12 bases respectively, with 11 bases between them. The CDR3 DNA reads TGTGCCAGCAGTACCGTAGTTGGGCAGTTCTTC. Translating it yields CASSTVVGQFF.

The chain has TRBV10-3 and TRBJ1-6; no reliable D call. CDR1 ENHRY and CDR2 SYGVKD come from the germline V gene. V was shortened by 4 bases and J by 13 bases, with 17 bases between the two germline ends. The CDR3 runs 14 residues. This CDR3 reads CAISAGPPRFPLHF. The CDR3 DNA is TGTGCCATCAGTGCCGGGCCCCCTCGATTCCCCCTCCACTTT.

This clonotype occurred many times. The chain is built from TRBV12-3 or TRBV12-4 and TRBJ2-3; the D is unclear. With 0 bases removed from V and 7 bases from J, the gap between germline ends came to 8 bases. The CDR3 runs 13 residues. As DNA, the CDR3 is TGTGCCAGCAGTTTAGCTATTATAAATACGCAGTATTTT. Its protein is CASSLAIINTQYF.

This clonotype was observed many times. CDR3 nucleotide sequence: TGTGCCAGCAGTGAAAGCCAGGGGGTGCGTAATGAAAAACTGTTTTTT. This sequence encodes CASSESQGVRNEKLFF. The chain joins TRBV6-1 to TRBJ1-4; 7 bases are a match to TRBD1. In germline, CDR1 is MNHNS, CDR2 SASEGT. CDR3 length: 16 amino acids. Trimming removed 2 bases from V and 4 bases from J; junction bases left unmatched: 7.

This clonotype is medium-sized. The rearrangement joins TRBV20-1 to TRBJ2-2; 7 bases fit TRBD1. Looked up from germline, CDR1 is DFQATT and CDR2 is SNEGSKA (reference sequence). The CDR3 runs to 17 residues. The ends lost 5 bases at V and 1 base at J; junction bases unmatched: 13. The CDR3 is CSASGTDPLGNTGELFF. CDR3 DNA: TGCAGTGCTTCGGGGACAGATCCACTAGGGAACACCGGGGAGCTGTTTTTT.

At least ten counts were recorded for this clonotype. The chain carries TRBV10-3 and TRBJ2-7; the D gene is possibly TRBD1 (5 bases). Germline assignment: CDR1 ENHRY and CDR2 SYGVKD. The V end lost 2 bases, the J end lost 2 bases, and 10 bases lay between the germline ends. The CDR3 is made up of 14 amino acids. The CDR3 DNA reads TGTGCCATCAGTGAGGTGGGGCAGCCCTACGAGCAGTACGTC. Its protein is CAISEVGQPYEQYV.

This clonotype was seen at least ten times. The V gene is TRBV7-2, the J gene TRBJ2-3; D unclear. The CDR3 sequence is 12 residues long. With 2 bases removed from V and 9 bases from J, the gap between germline ends came to 9 bases. Germline-derived CDR1 and CDR2 are SGHTA and FQGNSA. Here the CDR3 DNA reads TGTGCCAGCAGCTTAACTGTCAGCACGCAGTATTTT. Its protein is CASSLTVSTQYF.

In its sample, this clonotype ranks as medium-sized (0.01 to 0.1%). The conserved closing phenylalanine or tryptophan is absent in this CDR3, likely reflecting a read error. This sequence joins TRBV4-3 and TRBJ1-4, with D perhaps matching TRBD1 (6 bases). Germline loops: CDR1 LGHNA, CDR2 YSLEER. V lost 0 bases and J lost 6, with 14 bases in between. The CDR3 extends over 16 amino acids. CDR3 region: CASSQDRAQGYEKLFL. Written as DNA, the CDR3 is TGCGCCAGCAGCCAAGATCGGGCACAGGGATATGAAAAACTGTTTCTT.

This clonotype has at least ten counts. This chain joins TRBV6-6 and TRBJ2-3, with unresolved D. Germline V gene data show CDR1 as MNHNY and CDR2 as SVGAGI (reference sequence). Trimming pared 6 bases from V and 7 bases from J, leaving 8 bases between. The CDR3 covers 11 residues. The DNA for the CDR3 is TGTGCCAGCAGATCTACGTATACGCAGTATTTT. Protein: CASRSTYTQYF.

This clonotype turned up a few times. This sequence joins TRBV5-1 and TRBJ2-3; 13 nucleotides match TRBD2. The J segment lost 0 bases and the V segment lost 4 bases, leaving 5 bases of the junction unmatched. Looked up from germline, CDR1 is SGHRS and CDR2 is YFSETQ. CDR3 length: 17 residues. The CDR3 DNA reads as TGCGCCAGCAGCCCCGGGACTAGCGGGGTGAGCACAGATACGCAGTATTTT. Its protein product is CASSPGTSGVSTDTQYF.

This clonotype is labeled as medium-sized. CDR3 sequence reads: CASSMASNQPQHF. The CDR3 DNA sequence: TGTGCCAGTAGTATGGCTAGCAATCAGCCCCAGCATTTT. The J gene is TRBJ1-5, the V gene TRBV19; D is unresolved. The CDR3 is 13 amino acids. Germline loops: CDR1 LNHDA, CDR2 SQIVND (reference sequence). Trimming cost V 3 bases and J 0 bases, with 3 bases left between them. The entire variable domain, with the rest obtained from reference TRBV19 and TRBJ1-5, is as follows: DGGITQSPKYLFRKEGQNVTLSCEQNLNHDAMYWYRQDPGQGLRLIYYSQIVNDFQKGDIAEGYSVSREKKESFPLTVTSAQKNPTAFYLCASSMASNQPQHFGDGTRLSIL.

This clonotype was seen many times. The V call is TRBV4-1, the J call TRBJ2-2; D ambiguous. This CDR3 comprises 13 residues. Germline CDR1 reads MGHRA; CDR2 reads YSYEKL. V was pared by 7 bases and J by 0 bases, with 6 bases between. CDR3 sequence reads: CASTDPNTGELFF. CDR3 DNA: TGCGCCAGCACAGACCCGAACACCGGGGAGCTGTTTTTT.

In this sample, this clonotype turned up a few times. The rearrangement links TRBV20-1 to TRBJ1-4; D ambiguous. The CDR3 has 11 residues. Per the germline V gene, CDR1 is DFQATT and CDR2 is SNEGSKA (reference sequence). V gave up 5 bases and J gave up 7 bases, with 8 bases separating them. The CDR3 DNA sequence: TGCAGTGCTCAAGGTGGTGAAAAACTGTTTTTT. It encodes CSAQGGEKLFF.

At least ten counts were recorded for this clonotype. The V and J genes are TRBV2 and TRBJ2-7; D gene unclear. V was shortened by 3 bases and J by 1 base, with 10 bases between the two germline ends. The V gene's germline CDR1 is SNHLY and CDR2 FYNNEI. This CDR3 has 14 residues. CDR3 loop: CASSEMEGSYEQYF. The CDR3 nucleotides are TGTGCCAGCAGTGAGATGGAAGGGTCCTACGAGCAGTACTTC.

The V and J genes are TRBV5-8 and TRBJ2-5; a possible D gene is TRBD2 (5 bases). Trimming took off 4 bases at V and 2 bases at J, with 12 bases between the two ends. The CDR3 contains 14 residues. Germline CDR1 SGHTS, CDR2 YDEGEE. CDR3 sequence reads: CASSHGLIQETQYF. The DNA of the CDR3 is TGTGCCAGCAGCCACGGACTGATTCAAGAGACCCAGTACTTC.

Note on this clonotype: This may come from a read error, since a much larger clone is one base off. The chain recombines TRBV12-3 or TRBV12-4 with TRBJ1-2; D gene unclear. CDR3 length: 11 amino acids. In nucleotides, the CDR3 is TGTGCCAGCAGTGCCCTCTATGGCTACAACTTC. Encoded protein: CASSALYGYNF.

This clonotype was recorded many times. The CDR3 DNA sequence: TGCGCCAGCAGCCGAAACCTTCTATATGGGAACAGCAGGGAGACCCAGTACTTC. Translated: CASSRNLLYGNSRETQYF. The rearrangement uses TRBV4-3 and TRBJ2-5; D ambiguous. CDR1 and CDR2 (germline): LGHNA, YSLEER. The CDR3 is 18 residues long. With 4 bases removed from V and 5 bases from J, the gap between germline ends came to 26 bases.

The chain links TRBV5-8 to TRBJ1-4; 11 positions match TRBD1. Trimming cost V 4 bases and J 7 bases; bases outside gene matches: 3. The CDR3 has 14 amino acids. In germline, CDR1 is SGHTS, CDR2 YDEGEE. DNA of the CDR3: TGTGCCAGCAGCCGGACAGGGGGCGGTGAAAAACTGTTTTTT. This codes for CASSRTGGGEKLFF.

This clonotype was observed a handful of times. With a much larger clone just one base away, this may be a read error. The chain links TRBV20-1 to TRBJ1-2, with D unresolved. Germline-derived CDR1 and CDR2 are DFQATT and SNEGSKA (reference sequence). This CDR3 spans 15 amino acids. This CDR3 is CSARDHLTDVGGDTF. Written as DNA, the CDR3 is TGCAGTGCTAGAGATCACCTCACTGACGTAGGTGGCGACACCTTC.

This clonotype was recorded at least ten times. This chain joins TRBV6-6 and TRBJ1-5; D is unresolved. V shed 5 bases and J shed 4 bases, with 9 bases lying between them. The germline V gene encodes CDR1 MNHNY and CDR2 SVGAGI (reference sequence). The CDR3 loop spans 13 amino acids. The CDR3 DNA sequence: TGTGCCAGCAGTACCTCTAGGAATCAGCCCCAGCATTTT. Its protein is CASSTSRNQPQHF.

This clonotype was detected many times. Its ends do not fully match the called genes, so a read error is possible. The V and J genes are TRBV20-1 and TRBJ2-3; the D gene is possibly TRBD2 (6 bases). The germline CDR1 and CDR2 sequences are DFQATT and SNEGSKA (reference sequence). This CDR3 has 11 residues. CDR3 sequence reads: CSARRAGSSIF. The CDR3 nucleotides are TGCAGTGCTAGGCGAGCGGGCAGTTCCATTTTT.